These 24 T cell receptor beta chains share one sample of origin, sequenced in a study of blood T cell repertoires in COVID-19 (dated by TCRdb to the early 2020s). The receptor library was made with the immunoSEQ multiplex PCR assay. This is the immuneACCESS table as TCRdb keeps it, with only in-frame sequences that have V and J called. A part of the clones is gone; compared with another copy, unresolved V genes explain less than half, and the rest is unexplained. This sample gives 100,000 to 150,000 clones in total; about 83% of them show up just once. The ten largest clonotypes hold approximately 12% of the sample. Sequenced: peripheral blood. These receptors originate from a man aged 55 to 70 with acute or convalescent COVID-19.

This chain connects TRBV10-1 to TRBJ2-5; D is perhaps TRBD1 (5 bases). This CDR3 has 13 residues. Per germline, CDR1 WNHNN and CDR2 SYGVQD (reference sequence). Trimming took 2 bases from V and 5 from J, leaving 9 bases between them. The CDR3 sequence is CASSEGHQETQYF. In DNA, the CDR3 is TGCGCCAGCAGTGAGGGACATCAGGAGACCCAGTACTTC.

This clone was found a few times. The chain uses TRBV10-3 and TRBJ2-7; D not certain. The V end was cut by 6 bases, the J end by 5 bases, with 17 bases between. CDR1 ENHRY and CDR2 SYGVKD come from the germline V gene. This CDR3 has 14 residues. CDR3 residues: CAISPRHASHEQYF. The CDR3 bases are TGTGCCATCAGCCCCCGACACGCGTCCCACGAGCAGTACTTC.

In nucleotides, the CDR3 is TGTGCTAGTGCCGGGACAGTCGTCGGGGGCTACACCTTC. Its translation: CASAGTVVGGYTF. The V gene is TRBV12-5, the J gene TRBJ1-2, with 7 bases lining up with TRBD1. CDR3 length equals 13 residues. The ends lost 7 bases at V and 8 bases at J; junction bases unmatched: 10. The V gene's germline CDR1 is LGHNT and CDR2 FRNRAP.

This clone has only a few counts. The chain combines TRBV29-1 with TRBJ2-1; TRBD1 aligns across 10 bases. The germline V gene has CDR1 SQVTM and CDR2 ANQGSEA. V shed 0 bases, J shed 1 base, and the junction held 3 bases outside the gene matches. The CDR3 has 16 residues. The CDR3 sequence is CSVEEPGQGSYNEQFF. The CDR3 nucleotides read TGCAGCGTTGAAGAACCGGGACAGGGGTCCTACAATGAGCAGTTCTTC.

The V call is TRBV27, the J call TRBJ1-6; D remains ambiguous. Germline assignment: CDR1 MNHEY and CDR2 SMNVEV (reference sequence). There are 12 residues in the CDR3. V lost 5 bases and J 8 bases, leaving 7 bases between the germline ends. Here the CDR3 reads CASSPLDSPLHF. The CDR3 region has the DNA TGTGCCAGCAGTCCTCTTGATTCACCCCTCCACTTT.

The genes are TRBV11-1 and TRBJ2-7, with 9 positions matching TRBD1. V lost 2 bases to trimming and J lost 3 bases; unmatched junction nucleotides: 2. CDR3 length: 14 amino acids. From germline, CDR1 is SGHAT and CDR2 FQDESV (reference sequence). In DNA form, the CDR3 reads TGTGCCAGCAGCTTAAGACAGGGGGACTACGAGCAGTACTTC. Translating gives CASSLRQGDYEQYF.

The J gene is TRBJ1-1, the V gene TRBV21-1. TRBV21-1 is a pseudogene. The CDR3 extends over 15 amino acids. CDR3: CASSKGGPEVTEAFF. CDR3 sequence (DNA): TGTGCCAGCTCAAAAGGCGGCCCCGAAGTCACTGAAGCTTTCTTT.

A note on this clone: A read error may be the cause here, since a much bigger clone is one base away. V usage is TRBV7-9 and J usage is TRBJ2-1; 15 bases are a match to TRBD2. CDR3 size: 15 residues. Germline CDR1 reads SEHNR; CDR2 reads FQNEAQ (reference sequence). V shed 4 bases and J 7 bases; nucleotides not matched to a gene: 2. The CDR3 DNA follows: TGTGCCAGCAGCTCCGGACTAGCGGGAGGGAATGAGCAGTTCTTC. This codes for CASSSGLAGGNEQFF.

The chain employs TRBV3-1 (or the pseudogene TRBV3-2) and TRBJ1-3; TRBD1 matches at 8 bases. Trimming removed 5 bases from V and 0 bases from J; junction bases left unmatched: 0. The CDR3 extends over 14 amino acids. The germline V gene encodes CDR1 LGHDT and CDR2 YNNKEL (reference sequence). CDR3 loop: CASSGTGSGNTIYF. Here the CDR3 DNA reads TGTGCCAGCAGCGGGACAGGCTCTGGAAACACCATATATTTT.

The gene calls are TRBV14 and TRBJ2-1; D remains unclear. V was shortened by 0 bases and J by 0 bases, with 9 bases between the two germline ends. CDR3 size: 16 residues. From germline, CDR1 is SGHDN and CDR2 FVKESK. The DNA of the CDR3 is TGTGCCAGCAGCCAAGATTTGCTAAACTCCTACAATGAGCAGTTCTTC. Its protein product is CASSQDLLNSYNEQFF.

The chain combines TRBV14 with TRBJ1-2; TRBD1 might be the D (5 bases). Germline assignment: CDR1 SGHDN and CDR2 FVKESK. Between the trimmed V and J ends, which lost 1 base and 6 bases, there was a span of 18 bases. CDR3 length equals 16 residues. The CDR3 loop is CASSQAGVRGRDGYTF. The CDR3 DNA is TGTGCCAGCAGCCAAGCAGGTGTAAGGGGAAGGGATGGCTACACCTTC. The whole variable domain, remainder taken from reference TRBV14 and TRBJ1-2, is EAGVTQFPSHSVIEKGQTVTLRCDPISGHDNLYWYRRVMGKEIKFLLHFVKESKQDESGMPNNRFLAERTGGTYSTLKVQPAELEDSGVYFCASSQAGVRGRDGYTFGSGTRLTVV.

The J gene is TRBJ2-3, the V gene TRBV6-5, with D possibly matching TRBD2 (6 bases). V lost 10 bases to trimming and J lost 0 bases, with 14 bases between them. Germline assignment: CDR1 MNHEY and CDR2 SVGAGI. This CDR3 is built from 14 residues. The CDR3 loop reads CATPLGTSTDTQYF. The CDR3 nucleotides are TGTGCCACCCCCTTGGGGACTAGCACAGATACGCAGTATTTT.

The V gene is TRBV5-1, the J gene TRBJ2-2, with a tentative D call TRBD2 (6 bases). Trimming removed 3 bases at V and 1 base at J, with 16 bases between. The CDR3 is made up of 17 amino acids. The V gene's germline CDR1 is SGHRS and CDR2 YFSETQ. This CDR3 is CASSWRGGGENTGELFF. CDR3 nucleotide sequence: TGCGCCAGCAGCTGGAGGGGAGGTGGGGAGAACACCGGGGAGCTGTTTTTT.

The V call is TRBV5-1, the J call TRBJ2-7; a possible D gene is TRBD1 (7 bases). In germline, CDR1 is SGHRS, CDR2 YFSETQ. The CDR3 totals 15 residues. V was shortened by 3 bases and J by 2 bases, with 15 bases between the two germline ends. The CDR3 DNA follows: TGCGCCAGCAGCTCGCAGGGGGGAGGAGCCTACGAGCAGTACTTC. Amino acid sequence: CASSSQGGGAYEQYF. The whole variable domain, filled in from reference TRBV5-1 and TRBJ2-7, reads KAGVTQTPRYLIKTRGQQVTLSCSPISGHRSVSWYQQTPGQGLQFLFEYFSETQRNKGNFPGRFSGRQFSNSRSEMNVSTLELGDSALYLCASSSQGGGAYEQYFGPGTRLTVT.

The rearrangement links TRBV9 to TRBJ2-1, with TRBD1 identical over 8 bases. This CDR3 contains 19 residues. Per the germline V gene, CDR1 is SGDLS and CDR2 is YYNGEE. V lost 4 bases and J lost 1; bases outside the gene matches: 16. The CDR3 DNA follows: TGTGCCAGCAGCACCCCGACAGGGGCGTACTCTTCTTCCTACAATGAGCAGTTCTTC. This translates into CASSTPTGAYSSSYNEQFF.

The V call is TRBV9, the J call TRBJ1-3; no clear D gene. The germline gives CDR1 SGDLS, CDR2 YYNGEE. CDR3 length: 14 amino acids. V lost 0 bases and J 2 bases, leaving 6 bases between the germline ends. The CDR3 sequence: CASSVGRPGNTIYF. The CDR3 nucleotides are TGTGCCAGCAGCGTAGGGCGGCCTGGAAACACCATATATTTT.

V is TRBV28 and J is TRBJ1-6; D unresolved. Trimming took 6 bases from V and 4 from J, leaving 10 bases between them. Germline V gene lookup returns CDR1 MDHEN and CDR2 SYDVKM. The CDR3 length is 14 residues. The CDR3 DNA reads TGTGCCAGCAGCTACTTGAGTTATAATTCACCCCTCCACTTT. Translation gives CASSYLSYNSPLHF.

The chain employs TRBV27 and TRBJ2-7; 10 bases align to TRBD2. The length of the CDR3 is 16 residues. Germline-derived CDR1 and CDR2 are MNHEY and SMNVEV (reference sequence). The V segment lost 2 bases and the J segment 0 bases; nucleotides outside the gene matches: 4. CDR3 DNA: TGTGCCAGCAGTTTAAAAGCGGGAGGGGGCTCCTACGAGCAGTACTTC. It encodes CASSLKAGGGSYEQYF.

The DNA of the CDR3 is TGTGCCAGCAGTTTATCCCCAGACAGACAGGAGACCCAGTACTTC. Translation gives CASSLSPDRQETQYF. The gene calls are TRBV6-5 and TRBJ2-5; D possibly corresponds to TRBD1 (5 bases). Trimming took 4 bases from V and 5 from J, leaving 17 bases between them. This CDR3 has 15 amino acids. Germline CDR1 MNHEY, CDR2 SVGAGI.

The rearrangement links TRBV7-9 to TRBJ1-2, with a tentative D call TRBD1 (6 bases). The length of the CDR3 is 12 residues. Between the trimmed V and J ends, which lost 5 bases and 8 bases, there was a span of 12 bases. The germline V gene has CDR1 SEHNR and CDR2 FQNEAQ (reference sequence). CDR3 residues: CASSRQVFGYTF. Written as DNA, the CDR3 is TGTGCCAGCAGCCGACAGGTCTTCGGCTACACCTTC.

The table lists this clone with a few counts. V gene TRBV28 combines with J gene TRBJ2-7; possible D gene TRBD2, 5 bases. CDR3 length: 13 amino acids. V lost 7 bases and J 3 bases, leaving 13 bases between the germline ends. CDR1 is MDHEN, CDR2 SYDVKM, per germline. CDR3 loop: CASTLDGGYEQYF. DNA for the CDR3: TGTGCCAGCACCCTTGACGGAGGCTACGAGCAGTACTTC.

The chain recombines TRBV5-8 with TRBJ2-4, with 7 bases aligning to TRBD1. CDR3 length: 16 residues. CDR1 and CDR2 from the germline V gene are SGHTS and YDEGEE. J lost 2 bases, V lost 5 bases, and 10 bases had no gene match. The CDR3 here is CASSHQPQGSKNIQYF. In nucleotides, the CDR3 is TGTGCCAGCAGTCATCAACCACAGGGGTCCAAAAACATTCAGTACTTC.

The chain links TRBV30 to TRBJ2-3; TRBD2 agrees at 14 bases. The V gene's germline CDR1 is GTSNPN and CDR2 SVGIG (reference sequence). The CDR3 has 13 residues. V trimming: 5 bases; J trimming: 5 bases; junction bases outside the gene matches: 0. The CDR3: CAWGLAGGDTQYF. CDR3 in DNA: TGTGCCTGGGGACTAGCGGGAGGAGATACGCAGTATTTT.

V gene TRBV3-1 (or the pseudogene TRBV3-2) combines with J gene TRBJ2-1, with TRBD2 matching 8 bases. V lost 4 bases, J lost 10 bases, and 12 bases stayed unmatched. CDR1 and CDR2 from the germline V gene are LGHDT and YNNKEL (reference sequence). This CDR3 has 15 residues. The CDR3 nucleotides are TGTGCCAGCAGCCCCAGTTCAGCGGGAGCGTGGGAGCAGTTCTTC. Translating it yields CASSPSSAGAWEQFF.